Listed below are T cell receptor beta chains from one sample, sequenced in a study of blood T cell repertoires in COVID-19. Data came from immunoSEQ multiplex PCR; TCRdb stores just in-frame clones and leaves some out. The sample holds 30,000 to 40,000 clones, roughly 86% seen once. Sequencing input: peripheral blood. The source of these receptors is a man in his 70s with acute or convalescent COVID-19. The conserved cysteine and the conserved F or W are not part of the CDR3 here. The order of the fields is V gene, D gene, J gene, CDR3 protein. A D gene is named only where the DNA matches it firmly.

v_gene: TRBV30; d_gene: TRBD1; j_gene: TRBJ2-5; CDR3aa: AWTGTGWRETQY
v_gene: TRBV7-3; d_gene: .; j_gene: TRBJ1-6; CDR3aa: ASSLTRQKNSPLH
v_gene: TRBV7-3; d_gene: .; j_gene: TRBJ1-5; CDR3aa: ASSPNRPTGNQPQH
v_gene: TRBV6-5; d_gene: TRBD1; j_gene: TRBJ1-4; CDR3aa: ASRRDRGLEKLF
v_gene: TRBV11-2; d_gene: TRBD1; j_gene: TRBJ1-1; CDR3aa: ASSSGVGGLNTEAF
v_gene: TRBV21-1; d_gene: .; j_gene: TRBJ1-5; CDR3aa: ASSRGTKNQPQH
v_gene: TRBV15; d_gene: .; j_gene: TRBJ1-5; CDR3aa: ATSRDGLGSNQPQH
v_gene: TRBV27; d_gene: .; j_gene: TRBJ2-2; CDR3aa: ASGAGELF
v_gene: TRBV12-3/TRBV12-4; d_gene: .; j_gene: TRBJ2-2; CDR3aa: ASRGSPAGELF
v_gene: TRBV5-5; d_gene: .; j_gene: TRBJ1-6; CDR3aa: ASSLEGRVGSYNSPLH
v_gene: TRBV5-6; d_gene: .; j_gene: TRBJ1-5; CDR3aa: ASSLYGETSNQPQH
v_gene: TRBV20-1; d_gene: TRBD2; j_gene: TRBJ2-3; CDR3aa: SAGGWTSGALSTDTQY
v_gene: TRBV9; d_gene: .; j_gene: TRBJ1-6; CDR3aa: ASSQETVNSPLH
v_gene: TRBV19; d_gene: TRBD1; j_gene: TRBJ1-5; CDR3aa: ASSILQGASNQPQH
v_gene: TRBV6-5; d_gene: TRBD1; j_gene: TRBJ1-1; CDR3aa: ASSPPGNRGEAF
v_gene: TRBV12-3/TRBV12-4; d_gene: .; j_gene: TRBJ1-6; CDR3aa: ASSLVEGSPLH
v_gene: TRBV3-1/TRBV3-2; d_gene: .; j_gene: TRBJ1-3; CDR3aa: ASSQMPGSGNTIY
v_gene: TRBV11-2; d_gene: .; j_gene: TRBJ1-1; CDR3aa: ASTISVNTEAF
v_gene: TRBV5-1; d_gene: .; j_gene: TRBJ1-2; CDR3aa: ASSPTGLNYGYT
v_gene: TRBV7-3; d_gene: .; j_gene: TRBJ2-2; CDR3aa: ASSRLVSNTGELF
v_gene: TRBV18; d_gene: TRBD1; j_gene: TRBJ2-3; CDR3aa: ASSPDRATHTSTDTQY
v_gene: TRBV7-3; d_gene: .; j_gene: TRBJ2-1; CDR3aa: ASSFTLEPHEQF
v_gene: TRBV27; d_gene: TRBD2; j_gene: TRBJ2-1; CDR3aa: ASSFIAGGPTYNEQF
v_gene: TRBV15; d_gene: .; j_gene: TRBJ2-5; CDR3aa: ATSRDPGYQETQY
v_gene: TRBV13; d_gene: .; j_gene: TRBJ1-6; CDR3aa: ASSLGQGNSPLH
v_gene: TRBV12-5; d_gene: TRBD1; j_gene: TRBJ2-1; CDR3aa: ASGFGQGDYNEQF
v_gene: TRBV15; d_gene: TRBD1; j_gene: TRBJ2-3; CDR3aa: ATELDRSTDTQY
v_gene: TRBV5-1; d_gene: .; j_gene: TRBJ2-2; CDR3aa: ASSLLSHVDTGELF
v_gene: TRBV27; d_gene: .; j_gene: TRBJ1-4; CDR3aa: ASSFGQGGGKLF
v_gene: TRBV28; d_gene: .; j_gene: TRBJ2-2; CDR3aa: ASSFPNTGELF
v_gene: TRBV9; d_gene: .; j_gene: TRBJ2-5; CDR3aa: ASSTTGKFSETQY
v_gene: TRBV6-2/TRBV6-3; d_gene: TRBD2; j_gene: TRBJ2-2; CDR3aa: ASSLLAGRGNTGELF
v_gene: TRBV6-5; d_gene: .; j_gene: TRBJ1-5; CDR3aa: ASGTFQPQH
v_gene: TRBV6-4; d_gene: .; j_gene: TRBJ1-5; CDR3aa: ASSAGINQPQH
v_gene: TRBV6-2/TRBV6-3; d_gene: .; j_gene: TRBJ2-2; CDR3aa: ASSFFVSGELF
v_gene: TRBV2; d_gene: TRBD1; j_gene: TRBJ1-3; CDR3aa: ASSGTGVGNTIY
v_gene: TRBV7-2; d_gene: TRBD2; j_gene: TRBJ2-1; CDR3aa: ASLLGLAGAGGEQF
v_gene: TRBV15; d_gene: TRBD1; j_gene: TRBJ2-5; CDR3aa: ATSRRTGEQETQY
v_gene: TRBV3-1/TRBV3-2; d_gene: TRBD2; j_gene: TRBJ2-2; CDR3aa: ASSLGTSGGVRTGELF
v_gene: TRBV6-1; d_gene: .; j_gene: TRBJ1-2; CDR3aa: ASSESRLSYGYT
v_gene: TRBV28; d_gene: .; j_gene: TRBJ2-6; CDR3aa: ASSLLLSSGANVLT
v_gene: TRBV6-6; d_gene: TRBD1; j_gene: TRBJ1-5; CDR3aa: ASSGQANQPQH
v_gene: TRBV30; d_gene: TRBD1; j_gene: TRBJ1-2; CDR3aa: AWSGGTGGLNYGYT
v_gene: TRBV19; d_gene: TRBD1; j_gene: TRBJ1-4; CDR3aa: ATSTGPNEKLF
v_gene: TRBV6-1; d_gene: .; j_gene: TRBJ1-3; CDR3aa: ASSEAWSPTSGNTIY